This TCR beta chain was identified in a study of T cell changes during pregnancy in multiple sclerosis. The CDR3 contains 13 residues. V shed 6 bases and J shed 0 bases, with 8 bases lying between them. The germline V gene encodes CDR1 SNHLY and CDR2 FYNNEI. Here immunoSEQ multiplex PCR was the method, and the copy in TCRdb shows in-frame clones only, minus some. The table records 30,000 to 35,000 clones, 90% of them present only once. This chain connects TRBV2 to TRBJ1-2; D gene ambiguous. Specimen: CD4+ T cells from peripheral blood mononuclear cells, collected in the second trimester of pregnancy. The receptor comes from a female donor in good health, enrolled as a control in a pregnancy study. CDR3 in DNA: TGTGCCAGCAGCACCGGGACTAACTATGGCTACACCTTC. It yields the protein CASSTGTNYGYTF. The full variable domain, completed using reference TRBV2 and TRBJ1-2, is EPEVTQTPSHQVTQMGQEVILRCVPISNHLYFYWYRQILGQKVEFLVSFYNNEISEKSEIFDDQFSVERPDGSNFTLKIRSTKLEDSAMYFCASSTGTNYGYTFGSGTRLTVV.